The T cell receptor beta chain under discussion was sequenced for a study of CD8+CD57+ T cells in acquired aplastic anemia. In the study overall: An average of 3.2 ug of DNA was obtained from sorted CD4+ and CD8+ cells. Notes on the study in general: Found in both controls and patients were around 29 CD8+ CDR3 sequences.

Concerning this clonotype itself: Its antigen is as yet unknown.

The study profiled TCR beta VDJ and CDR3 using genomic DNA as template. From the reads, TCRdb called clonotypes with MiXCR, one entry per CDR3 protein. Here the sample spans around 180,000 distinct CDR3 sequences, 64% being singletons. Germline V gives CDR1 SEHNR, CDR2 FQNEAQ (reference sequence). The CDR3 has 14 residues. V lost 0 bases, J lost 8 bases, and 13 bases lay in between. The clonotype was recovered from a human donor with severe aplastic anemia or a healthy control (not recorded which). Specimen: sorted CD4+, CD8+, or CD8+CD57+ T cells (not recorded which) from PBMCs. This chain joins TRBV7-9 and TRBJ1-2, with D possibly matching TRBD1 (5 bases). This CDR3 is CASSLATGAGGYTF. Written as DNA, the CDR3 is TGTGCCAGCAGCTTAGCAACCGGGGCGGGAGGCTACACCTTC.